This T cell receptor (beta chain) is drawn from a study of CXCR3-negative and CXCR3-positive naive CD8 T cells. The CDR3 is made up of 17 amino acids. The germline CDR1 and CDR2 sequences are SQVTM and ANQGSEA. In preparing the TRB cDNA libraries, 5' RACE with UMI labels was used. TCRdb reworked the 5' RACE reads into one entry per CDR3 protein, no DNA. The sample holds tens of thousands of distinct CDR3 sequences. The sequencing input was naive CXCR3- CD8+ T cells from blood. The sample's subset: CD45RO-CCR7+CD27+CD95- naive CD8+ T cells lacking CXCR3 (TNR3-). This chain links TRBV29-1 with TRBJ2-1; there is no DNA to check the TCRdb D call of TRBD1. The receptor was isolated from a human donor in good health. Some clones in this sample may be carry-over from other donors' samples. This CDR3 reads CSVEGGTGVNSYNEQFF.